A single sample is the source of the 25 T cell receptor beta chains below, sequenced in a study of blood T cell repertoires in COVID-19. Clones were read by immunoSEQ multiplex PCR, and TCRdb kept only the in-frame ones, dropping some. The data contain some 61,000 clones, roughly 88% of them singletons. The sample was peripheral blood. Receptors were obtained from a young man with acute or convalescent COVID-19.

The genes are TRBV11-2 and TRBJ2-7; a possible D gene is TRBD2 (6 bases). This CDR3 contains 14 residues. Germline V gene lookup returns CDR1 SGHAT and CDR2 FQNNGV. The ends were cut back, 3 bases at V and 3 bases at J, with 12 bases in the middle. The CDR3 DNA follows: TGTGCCAGCAGCTTCGGGGGTAGCCTCTACGAGCAGTACTTC. As protein: CASSFGGSLYEQYF.

This chain joins TRBV10-1 and TRBJ1-1; D is unresolved. Germline CDR1 is WNHNN and CDR2 is SYGVQD (reference sequence). This CDR3 contains 13 residues. V shed 4 bases and J shed 0 bases, with 6 bases lying between them. CDR3 region: CASSASMNTEAFF. CDR3 nucleotides: TGCGCCAGCAGTGCCTCTATGAACACTGAAGCTTTCTTT.

The V and J genes are TRBV10-1 and TRBJ2-5; TRBD1 might be the D (5 bases). The V and J ends lost 2 bases and 6 bases respectively, with 19 bases between them. CDR1 is WNHNN, CDR2 SYGVQD, per germline (reference sequence). The CDR3 covers 16 residues. The CDR3 region has the DNA TGCGCCAGCAGTGAGACCTCGTGCGCAGGGCAGAAGACCCAGTACTTC. Its protein is CASSETSCAGQKTQYF.

The chain joins TRBV7-8 to TRBJ1-6; a possible D gene is TRBD1 (5 bases). From germline, CDR1 is SGHVS and CDR2 FQNEAQ. CDR3 length: 16 amino acids. Deletions cut 5 bases from V and 7 bases from J, with 18 bases between. Here the CDR3 reads CASSPLSGSLNSPLHF. The CDR3 region has the DNA TGTGCCAGCAGCCCCCTGTCAGGGTCACTCAATTCACCCCTCCACTTT.

The chain couples TRBV28 to TRBJ1-6; TRBD1 agrees at 11 bases. CDR3 length: 17 residues. Germline V lookup: CDR1 MDHEN, CDR2 SYDVKM. J was trimmed by 3 bases and V by 5 bases; bases with no gene match: 6. As DNA, the CDR3 is TGTGCCAGCAGTAAGGGACAGGGGGTCTACTATAATTCACCCCTCCACTTT. Translated: CASSKGQGVYYNSPLHF.

V and J are TRBV30 and TRBJ1-1; 8 nucleotides align to TRBD1. J lost 5 bases, V lost 2 bases, and 7 bases had no gene match. Germline CDR1 GTSNPN, CDR2 SVGIG (reference sequence). The length of the CDR3 is 14 residues. For the CDR3, the DNA is TGTGCCTGGAGTTCAGGACAGGGAGATACTGAAGCTTTCTTT. Protein: CAWSSGQGDTEAFF.

The gene calls are TRBV19 and TRBJ1-1; D is undetermined. The CDR3 is made up of 14 amino acids. Trimming pared 8 bases from V and 0 bases from J, leaving 13 bases between. The germline gives CDR1 LNHDA, CDR2 SQIVND (reference sequence). In DNA form, the CDR3 reads TGTGCCAGTTCGCGAGAGCTTGTGAACACTGAAGCTTTCTTT. Translation: CASSRELVNTEAFF.

The chain is built from TRBV15 and TRBJ1-5; TRBD1 is a possible D gene (6 bases). This CDR3 has 14 amino acids. Germline-derived CDR1 and CDR2 are LNHNV and YYDKDF (reference sequence). V was trimmed by 9 bases and J by 3 bases, leaving 15 bases between them. CDR3 region: CATAGTGSNQPQHF. CDR3 nucleotide sequence: TGTGCCACGGCCGGAACAGGGTCCAATCAGCCCCAGCATTTT.

The genes are TRBV4-1 and TRBJ2-3; perhaps TRBD1 as D (5 bases). V was clipped by 1 base and J by 4 bases, with 12 bases between them. This CDR3 region has 15 residues. From germline, CDR1 is MGHRA and CDR2 YSYEKL. CDR3 in DNA: TGCGCCAGCAGCCAAGTAGGGGCAGGGCCAGATACGCAGTATTTT. It translates to CASSQVGAGPDTQYF.

The V and J genes are TRBV7-3 and TRBJ2-2; D possibly corresponds to TRBD2 (7 bases). The CDR3 totals 14 residues. The germline gives CDR1 SGHTA, CDR2 FQGTGA. V lost 3 bases to trimming and J lost 9 bases, with 14 bases between them. The CDR3 sequence is CASSFRGGSWELFF. CDR3 nucleotide sequence: TGTGCCAGCAGCTTTAGGGGGGGCAGCTGGGAGCTGTTTTTT.

CDR3 residues: CASSVAGTIADTQYF. Written as DNA, the CDR3 is TGTGCCAGCAGCGTAGCCGGGACAATCGCAGATACGCAGTATTTT. This chain joins TRBV9 and TRBJ2-3, with a possible D match to TRBD1 (6 bases). Germline CDR1 and CDR2: SGDLS and YYNGEE. The CDR3 is 15 amino acids. V was pared by 0 bases and J by 4 bases, with 12 bases between.

DNA of the CDR3: TGTGCCAGTAGTCCCATGCCCGGGACAGGATACAATGAGCAGTTCTTC. This gives the protein CASSPMPGTGYNEQFF. The chain has TRBV19 and TRBJ2-1; 8 bases map to TRBD1. This CDR3 region has 16 residues. V lost 5 bases to trimming and J lost 4 bases; unmatched junction nucleotides: 10. CDR1 is LNHDA and CDR2 is SQIVND in the germline V gene (reference sequence).

This chain connects TRBV2 to TRBJ2-5, with 10 bases identical to TRBD2. The CDR3 consists of 16 residues. The junction had 8 bases not matched to a gene; V was cut back by 4 bases and J by 3 bases. Germline CDR1 and CDR2: SNHLY and FYNNEI. CDR3 region: CASSGWRTSGEETQYF. Here the CDR3 DNA reads TGTGCCAGCAGTGGGTGGAGGACTAGCGGTGAAGAGACCCAGTACTTC.

This clone was recorded only once. V usage is TRBV5-5 and J usage is TRBJ2-7; a possible D gene is TRBD1 (6 bases). Germline lookup yields CDR1 SGHKS and CDR2 YYEKEE (reference sequence). Trimming removed 0 bases at V and 4 bases at J, with 14 bases between. The CDR3 length is 15 residues. The CDR3 reads CASSLGPGTQYEQYF. The CDR3 nucleotides read TGTGCCAGCAGCTTGGGGCCCGGGACACAATACGAGCAGTACTTC.

The chain uses TRBV4-2 and TRBJ2-1; TRBD2 matches at 7 bases. Germline V gene lookup returns CDR1 LGHNA and CDR2 YNFKEQ. V lost 0 bases, J lost 5 bases, and 7 bases stayed unmatched. This CDR3 spans 16 amino acids. DNA of the CDR3: TGTGCCAGCAGCCAAGATTGGCCTAGCGGAAACAATGAGCAGTTCTTC. This sequence encodes CASSQDWPSGNNEQFF.

The chain links TRBV28 to TRBJ2-7; 7 bases match TRBD2. The V segment lost 6 bases and the J segment 3 bases; nucleotides outside the gene matches: 5. CDR3 length: 13 amino acids. CDR1 is MDHEN and CDR2 is SYDVKM in the germline V gene. CDR3 amino acids: CASRLASYYEQYF. CDR3 bases: TGTGCCAGCAGACTAGCGAGTTACTACGAGCAGTACTTC.

This clone was recorded once. The chain employs TRBV29-1 and TRBJ1-4; D not certain. Per germline, CDR1 SQVTM and CDR2 ANQGSEA. V lost 3 bases, J lost 10 bases, and 9 bases lay in between. The CDR3 spans 11 residues. The chain's CDR3 is CSVETLGKLFF. The CDR3 region has the DNA TGCAGCGTTGAGACTCTTGGAAAACTGTTTTTT.

The chain employs TRBV7-9 and TRBJ2-3; 13 bases line up with TRBD2. Unmatched junction bases numbered 2, after V lost 5 bases and J lost 0 bases. Germline CDR1 is SEHNR and CDR2 is FQNEAQ (reference sequence). This CDR3 contains 16 residues. CDR3 amino acids: CASSKGLAGSTDTQYF. In nucleotides, the CDR3 is TGTGCCAGCAGCAAGGGACTAGCGGGAAGCACAGATACGCAGTATTTT.

This chain joins TRBV11-2 and TRBJ2-2; possible D gene TRBD1, 5 bases. The germline V gene has CDR1 SGHAT and CDR2 FQNNGV. Trimming pared 5 bases from V and 2 bases from J, leaving 9 bases between. The CDR3 is made up of 14 amino acids. CDR3 loop: CASSTRVNTGELFF. In nucleotides, the CDR3 is TGTGCCAGCAGCACCAGGGTTAACACCGGGGAGCTGTTTTTT.

In nucleotides, the CDR3 is TGCGCCAGCAGCCGCGGCATTTCCTACGAGCAGTACTTC. It codes for CASSRGISYEQYF. The V and J genes are TRBV4-3 and TRBJ2-7; unclear D gene. Trimming removed 4 bases at V and 1 base at J, with 8 bases between. The CDR3 length is 13 residues. The germline gives CDR1 LGHNA, CDR2 YSLEER.

This clone was seen just once. V gene TRBV23-1 combines with J gene TRBJ2-1; the match to TRBD1 covers 9 bases. TRBV23-1 is given ORF status, its function remaining uncertain. V shed 3 bases and J 7 bases; nucleotides not matched to a gene: 13. The CDR3 is 17 amino acids. The CDR3 DNA reads as TGCGCCAGCAGTCAGCCGGGACAGGGTCTTCTGGGGAATGAGCAGTTCTTC. This translates into CASSQPGQGLLGNEQFF.

The V call is TRBV4-1, the J call TRBJ1-1, with unresolved D. The CDR3 covers 14 residues. The germline V and J ends were trimmed by 3 bases and 4 bases, with 12 bases remaining between them. Germline V CDR1 and CDR2: MGHRA, YSYEKL. In nucleotides, the CDR3 is TGCGCCAGCAGCCAGAGCGGCTTTGGCACTGAAGCTTTCTTT. It yields the protein CASSQSGFGTEAFF.

V and J are TRBV4-3 and TRBJ1-2, with D possibly matching TRBD1 (6 bases). Germline V gene data show CDR1 as LGHNA and CDR2 as YSLEER. V lost 0 bases, J lost 4 bases, and 12 bases lay in between. The CDR3 sequence is 15 residues long. The CDR3: CASSQDQTGSYGYTF. As DNA, the CDR3 is TGCGCCAGCAGCCAAGATCAGACAGGCTCCTATGGCTACACCTTC.

The CDR3 protein is CASSWPRTGADTGELFF. In DNA, the CDR3 is TGTGCCAGCAGCTGGCCACGGACAGGGGCGGACACCGGGGAGCTGTTTTTT. V gene TRBV11-2 combines with J gene TRBJ2-2; 9 positions match TRBD1. The length of the CDR3 is 17 residues. J gave up 3 bases and V 4 bases, and 9 bases lay outside the gene matches. CDR1 SGHAT and CDR2 FQNNGV come from the germline V gene.

The chain links TRBV27 to TRBJ1-5; the D gene is possibly TRBD1 (5 bases). The CDR3 is 13 amino acids. Per germline, CDR1 MNHEY and CDR2 SMNVEV (reference sequence). The V gene lost 6 bases and the J gene lost 4 bases, with 10 bases spanning the gap. CDR3 loop: CASRATENQPQHF. DNA of the CDR3: TGTGCCAGCAGAGCGACAGAGAATCAGCCCCAGCATTTT.